This T cell receptor (beta chain) was captured by sequencing in a study of vaccination effects on CD4 cells after COVID-19. Turning to the study itself: Ahead of sequencing, the ViraFEST assay grew antigen-specific CD4+ T cells using viral peptide pools.

TCRdb's table, derived via immunoSEQ multiplex PCR, lists solely in-frame clones and lacks some. The data show 35,000 to 55,000 clones, with over 65% seen just once and 3% to 4% held by the top ten. Scientists isolated CD4+ T cells after a roughly nine-day culture period ended. The person acquired a PCR-confirmed SARS-CoV-2 infection between March and December 2020. Each participant received a vaccine that was either BNT162b2 or mRNA-1273, given as two doses. Half of the medium was exchanged for IL-2 medium on both days 3 and 7. CDR1 LGHDT and CDR2 YNNKEL come from the germline V gene (reference sequence). The CDR3 loop spans 12 amino acids. Trimming took 1 base from V and 14 from J, leaving 11 bases between them. A word on this clone: The antigen remains undetermined.

The J gene is TRBJ1-4, the V gene TRBV3-1 (or the pseudogene TRBV3-2); D not resolved. The clonotype was recovered from a human donor who had a prior SARS-CoV-2 infection. Sequenced here: CD4+ T cells from PBMCs cultured without peptide, sampled after COVID-19 vaccination. CDR3 in DNA: TGTGCCAGCAGCCAAGGAAGGCAAAGGCTGTTTTTT. It codes for CASSQGRQRLFF.